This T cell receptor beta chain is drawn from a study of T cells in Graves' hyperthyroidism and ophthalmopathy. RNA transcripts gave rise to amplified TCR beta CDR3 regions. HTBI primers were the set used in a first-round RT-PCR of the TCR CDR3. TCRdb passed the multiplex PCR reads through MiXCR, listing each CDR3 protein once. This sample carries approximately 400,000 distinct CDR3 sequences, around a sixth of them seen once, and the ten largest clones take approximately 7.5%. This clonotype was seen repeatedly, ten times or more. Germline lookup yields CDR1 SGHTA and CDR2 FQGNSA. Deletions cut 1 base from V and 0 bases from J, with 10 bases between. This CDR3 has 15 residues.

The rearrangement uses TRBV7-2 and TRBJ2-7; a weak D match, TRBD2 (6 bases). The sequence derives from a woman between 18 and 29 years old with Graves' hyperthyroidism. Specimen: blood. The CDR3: CASSLGYGGSYEQYF. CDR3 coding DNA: TGTGCCAGCAGCTTAGGCTACGGGGGCTCCTACGAGCAGTACTTC.